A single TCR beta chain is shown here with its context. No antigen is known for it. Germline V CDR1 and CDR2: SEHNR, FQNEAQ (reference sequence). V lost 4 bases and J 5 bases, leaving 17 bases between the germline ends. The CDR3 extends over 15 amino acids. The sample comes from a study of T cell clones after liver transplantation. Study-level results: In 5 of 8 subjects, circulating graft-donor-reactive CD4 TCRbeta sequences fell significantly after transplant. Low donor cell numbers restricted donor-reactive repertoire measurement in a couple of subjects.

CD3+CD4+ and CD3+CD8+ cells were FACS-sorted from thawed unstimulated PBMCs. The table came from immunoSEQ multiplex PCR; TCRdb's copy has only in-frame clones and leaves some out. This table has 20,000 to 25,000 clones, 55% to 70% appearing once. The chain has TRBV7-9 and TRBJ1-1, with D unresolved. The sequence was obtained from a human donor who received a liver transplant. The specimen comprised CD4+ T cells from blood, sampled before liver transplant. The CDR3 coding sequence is TGTGCCAGCAGCTCTCCTAAGGCCTTGGATACTGAAGCTTTCTTT. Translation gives CASSSPKALDTEAFF.